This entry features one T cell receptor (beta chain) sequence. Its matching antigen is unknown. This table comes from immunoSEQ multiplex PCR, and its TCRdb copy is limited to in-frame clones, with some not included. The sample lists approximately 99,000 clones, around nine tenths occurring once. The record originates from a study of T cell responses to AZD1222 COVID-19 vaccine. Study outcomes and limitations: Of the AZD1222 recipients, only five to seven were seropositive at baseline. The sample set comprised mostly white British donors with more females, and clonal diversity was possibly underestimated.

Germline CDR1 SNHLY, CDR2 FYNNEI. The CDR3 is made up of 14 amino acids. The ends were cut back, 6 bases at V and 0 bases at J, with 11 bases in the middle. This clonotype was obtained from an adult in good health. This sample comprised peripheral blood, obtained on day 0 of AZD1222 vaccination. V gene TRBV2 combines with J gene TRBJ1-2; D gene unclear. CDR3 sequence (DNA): TGTGCCAGCAGCCCGGAGGTGACTAACTATGGCTACACCTTC. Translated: CASSPEVTNYGYTF.